This T cell receptor beta chain was retrieved from a study of response to subunit inactivated influenza vaccine. Whole-study findings and limits: The authors suggested that few new T cells are recruited per seasonal influenza vaccination.

TCRdb recomputed calls from the RT-PCR reads with MiXCR, one row per CDR3 protein. The sample lists roughly 790,000 distinct CDR3 sequences, 21% occurring once. Comments on this clonotype: Its antigen is currently unknown.

The sample was PBMCs from blood, taken about 5 days after vaccination. The clonotype was recovered from a man over 45 who received an inactivated influenza vaccine.

CDR3: CASSLGQETEAFF. The DNA of the CDR3 is TGTGCCAGCAGCTTGGGACAGGAGACTGAAGCTTTCTTT. The genes are TRBV7-8 and TRBJ1-1; TRBD1 aligns across 8 bases. The V gene end was trimmed by 3 bases and the J gene end by 5 bases; junction bases not matched to a gene: 2. The CDR3 is 13 amino acids. Germline lookup yields CDR1 SGHVS and CDR2 FQNEAQ.